The 11 T cell receptor beta chains below were found in one sample sequenced in a study of T cell responses to AZD1222 COVID-19 vaccine. TCRdb's table, derived via immunoSEQ multiplex PCR, lists solely in-frame clones and lacks some. The sample lists 90,000 to 100,000 clones, around nine tenths occurring once. The source was peripheral blood, collected on day 0 of AZD1222 vaccination. All receptors derive from an adult in good health.

V gene TRBV6-2 or TRBV6-3 combines with J gene TRBJ2-6; a possible D gene is TRBD1 (5 bases). The V end lost 5 bases, the J end lost 3 bases, and 8 bases lay between the germline ends. The CDR3 has 14 amino acids. Germline assignment: CDR1 MNHEY and CDR2 SVGEGT. DNA of the CDR3: TGTGCCAGCAGTCCAACAGGTGGGGCCAACGTCCTGACTTTC. Protein product: CASSPTGGANVLTF.

This chain joins TRBV5-5 and TRBJ2-7; TRBD1 matches at 8 bases. The CDR3 is made up of 14 amino acids. CDR1 and CDR2 from the germline V gene are SGHKS and YYEKEE (reference sequence). With V trimmed by 3 bases and J by 7 bases, 9 bases remained unmatched. In nucleotides, the CDR3 is TGTGCCAGCAGCTGGGTTACAGGGGGATGGGAGCAGTACTTC. Translation: CASSWVTGGWEQYF.

The chain is built from TRBV6-1 and TRBJ2-6; D remains unclear. Trimming pared 2 bases from V and 0 bases from J, leaving 8 bases between. The CDR3 contains 16 residues. Germline V CDR1 and CDR2: MNHNS, SASEGT. In DNA form, the CDR3 reads TGTGCCAGCAGTGAACCTCCCATCTCTGGGGCCAACGTCCTGACTTTC. It specifies CASSEPPISGANVLTF.

V and J are TRBV14 and TRBJ2-1, with 7 bases fitting TRBD1. This CDR3 is built from 16 residues. J gave up 6 bases and V 2 bases, and 10 bases lay outside the gene matches. The germline V gene encodes CDR1 SGHDN and CDR2 FVKESK. The CDR3 bases are TGTGCCAGCAGCCAATTTCTGGGACAGAGCTTCAATGAGCAGTTCTTC. Translation gives CASSQFLGQSFNEQFF.

The chain couples TRBV11-2 to TRBJ1-5; possible D gene TRBD1, 5 bases. Trimming took 1 base from V and 6 from J, leaving 10 bases between them. Per the germline V gene, CDR1 is SGHAT and CDR2 is FQNNGV. This CDR3 spans 14 amino acids. CDR3 in DNA: TGTGCCAGCAGCTTAGCAGGGAATCGTCAGCCCCAGCATTTT. Protein: CASSLAGNRQPQHF.

The rearrangement joins TRBV12-3 or TRBV12-4 to TRBJ1-1; D is uncertain. This CDR3 comprises 13 residues. Trimming stripped 5 bases from V and 5 bases from J, with 12 bases between. The CDR3 sequence is CASSATRRTEAFF. The DNA of the CDR3 is TGTGCCAGCAGTGCGACCCGAAGGACTGAAGCTTTCTTT.

The rearrangement uses TRBV19 and TRBJ1-5, with unresolved D. The germline V gene encodes CDR1 LNHDA and CDR2 SQIVND (reference sequence). V gave up 4 bases and J gave up 5 bases, with 12 bases separating them. The CDR3 runs 14 residues. The CDR3 region is CASSRSIRDQPQHF. CDR3 bases: TGTGCCAGTAGTAGGTCCATTCGGGATCAGCCCCAGCATTTT. Filled out from reference TRBV19 and TRBJ1-5, the complete variable domain reads DGGITQSPKYLFRKEGQNVTLSCEQNLNHDAMYWYRQDPGQGLRLIYYSQIVNDFQKGDIAEGYSVSREKKESFPLTVTSAQKNPTAFYLCASSRSIRDQPQHFGDGTRLSIL.

The V gene is TRBV7-9, the J gene TRBJ1-5; TRBD1 might be the D (5 bases). Trimming took 6 bases from V and 4 from J, leaving 13 bases between them. This CDR3 contains 14 residues. Germline V CDR1 and CDR2: SEHNR, FQNEAQ (reference sequence). The CDR3 region is CASSHRGTNQPQHF. The CDR3 DNA is TGTGCCAGCAGTCACCGGGGGACTAATCAGCCCCAGCATTTT.

The gene calls are TRBV2 and TRBJ2-3; D unclear. V was trimmed by 4 bases and J by 0 bases, leaving 11 bases between them. Germline CDR1 SNHLY, CDR2 FYNNEI. The CDR3 loop spans 15 amino acids. The CDR3 DNA is TGTGCCAGCAGTGTGTTTAGTGCTAGCACAGATACGCAGTATTTT. Protein sequence: CASSVFSASTDTQYF.

The chain is built from TRBV19 and TRBJ1-5; D is ambiguous. The CDR3 is made up of 15 amino acids. Germline CDR1 reads LNHDA; CDR2 reads SQIVND (reference sequence). Trimming took 6 bases from V and 0 from J, leaving 12 bases between them. CDR3 sequence reads: CASRLTPNSNQPQHF. Here the CDR3 DNA reads TGTGCCAGTAGACTGACCCCCAATAGCAATCAGCCCCAGCATTTT. Together with reference TRBV19 and TRBJ1-5, the CDR3 gives the full variable domain: DGGITQSPKYLFRKEGQNVTLSCEQNLNHDAMYWYRQDPGQGLRLIYYSQIVNDFQKGDIAEGYSVSREKKESFPLTVTSAQKNPTAFYLCASRLTPNSNQPQHFGDGTRLSIL.

CDR3 bases: TGTGCCAGCAGCCTAGCGGTGAGCTCCTACAATGAGCAGTTCTTC. Residues: CASSLAVSSYNEQFF. This chain joins TRBV9 and TRBJ2-1; TRBD2 matches 7 bases. J lost 0 bases, V lost 4 bases, and 4 bases had no gene match. The CDR3 sequence is 15 residues long. Germline V gives CDR1 SGDLS, CDR2 YYNGEE.